The present TCR beta chain was sequenced within a study of blood T cells in healthy people across ages. Study-level findings and limits: It was not known whether donors were CMV positive (a possible confounder of expanded clonotype changes).

The second PCR ran about 6 to 11 cycles with a sample-barcoded 5' primer and J-beta primers. Each cDNA molecule carried a tag from a template-switch adaptor that contained 12 random nucleotides. There were at least 3 million CDR3-containing paired-end reads obtained from each sample. MiXCR, run by TCRdb on the 5' RACE reads, gives a single entry per CDR3 protein. Of roughly 730,000 distinct CDR3 sequences in the sample, 56% were seen once. Every donor contributed roughly 10 milliliters of peripheral blood by blood draw. Notes on this clonotype: Its target is not known.

V was clipped by 5 bases and J by 0 bases, with 20 bases between them. CDR3 length: 17 residues. Germline V gene data show CDR1 as SEHNR and CDR2 as FQNEAQ (reference sequence). Input material: blood. This sequence joins TRBV7-9 and TRBJ2-7; TRBD2 might be the D (6 bases). This receptor was taken from a man in his forties or fifties in good health. The CDR3 bases are TGTGCCAGCAGCCCCGCCCCGGGACTTTCCTCCTCCTACGAGCAGTACTTC. This encodes CASSPAPGLSSSYEQYF. Based on the CDR3 plus reference TRBV7-9 and TRBJ2-7, the full variable domain is DTGVSQNPRHKITKRGQNVTFRCDPISEHNRLYWYRQTLGQGPEFLTYFQNEAQLEKSRLLSDRFSAERPKGSFSTLEIQRTEQGDSAMYLCASSPAPGLSSSYEQYFGPGTRLTVT.